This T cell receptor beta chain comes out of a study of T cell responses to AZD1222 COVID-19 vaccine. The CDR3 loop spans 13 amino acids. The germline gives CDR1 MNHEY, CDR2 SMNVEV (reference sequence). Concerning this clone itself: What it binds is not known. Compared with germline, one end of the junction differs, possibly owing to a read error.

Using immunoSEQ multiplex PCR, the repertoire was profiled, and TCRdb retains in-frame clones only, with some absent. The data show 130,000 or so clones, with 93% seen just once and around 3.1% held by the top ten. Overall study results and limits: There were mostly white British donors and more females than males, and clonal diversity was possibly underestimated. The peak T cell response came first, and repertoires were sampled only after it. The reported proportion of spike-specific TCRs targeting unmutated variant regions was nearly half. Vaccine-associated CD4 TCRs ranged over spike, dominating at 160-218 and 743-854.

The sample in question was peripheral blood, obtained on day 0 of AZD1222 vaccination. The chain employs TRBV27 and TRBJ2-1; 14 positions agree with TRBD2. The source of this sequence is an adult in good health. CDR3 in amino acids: CASSSTSGRVWIF. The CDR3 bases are TGTGCCAGCAGTTCGACTAGCGGGAGGGTTTGGATCTTC.